This T cell receptor beta chain comes out of a study of T cell responses to AZD1222 COVID-19 vaccine. Only a few counts were recorded for this clone. Its cognate antigen is unknown. One end of the junction varies from germline; a read error may be responsible. This table comes from immunoSEQ multiplex PCR, and its TCRdb copy is limited to in-frame clones, with some not included. The table lists 65,000 to 75,000 clones, 80% of them singletons, with approximately 47% in the top ten. Study conclusions and caveats: Mapped onto spike, vaccine-associated CD4 TCRs spanned it and were dominant at 160-218 and 743-854. Rises in breadth and depth of Spike-specific TCRs came after two AZD1222 doses. Nearly half of unique spike-specific TCRs reportedly avoided B.1.351 and B.1.1.7 mutated regions. Clonal diversity was possibly underestimated; the donors were predominantly white British and more often female.

Germline CDR1 is SGHDT and CDR2 is YYEEEE. This CDR3 spans 15 amino acids. The gene calls are TRBV5-6 and TRBJ2-3; TRBD1 is a possible D gene (6 bases). This clonotype was sampled from an adult who received the AZD1222 COVID-19 vaccine. This specimen consisted of peripheral blood, obtained 28 days after the second AZD1222 dose. The CDR3 coding sequence is TGTGCCAGCAGCTTGGGTAGGGGGACGACAGGTACGCAGTATTTT. Amino acid sequence: CASSLGRGTTGTQYF.